This TCR beta chain was identified during a study of shared clonotypes between healthy human individuals. Study context: A donor's plate count was three for CD4 naive and three for CD4 memory; CD8 naive had two and CD8 memory one.

Details on this clone: The antigen is not known.

Whole-study findings and limits: Only blood was sampled, and tissue TCR repertoires likely differ from blood ones.

Each PCR replicate from the sorted subsets contained about 200 ng DNA, which is about 30,000 T cell genomes. Generated by immunoSEQ multiplex PCR, the TCRdb table keeps only in-frame clones and is missing some. Counted here are roughly 2.2 million clones, approximately 95% occurring once; the ten biggest clones make up under 0.45%. CDR1 and CDR2 from the germline V gene are SGHRS and YFSETQ. The CDR3 contains 13 residues. With 6 bases removed from V and 10 bases from J, the gap between germline ends came to 17 bases. Donors, without exception, were Caucasian adults residing in Nashville, Tennessee. Sequencing was done on a sample of naive CD4+ T cells from PBMCs. Subset indicated: CD45RA+ positively selected. The chain recombines TRBV5-1 with TRBJ1-5, with D tentatively TRBD1 (5 bases). The clonotype comes from a man aged 18 to 29 in good health. Some clones in this sample may be carry-over from other donors' samples. The CDR3 reads CASKFTGTIPQHF. In DNA form, the CDR3 reads TGCGCCAGCAAATTCACAGGAACTATTCCCCAGCATTTT.